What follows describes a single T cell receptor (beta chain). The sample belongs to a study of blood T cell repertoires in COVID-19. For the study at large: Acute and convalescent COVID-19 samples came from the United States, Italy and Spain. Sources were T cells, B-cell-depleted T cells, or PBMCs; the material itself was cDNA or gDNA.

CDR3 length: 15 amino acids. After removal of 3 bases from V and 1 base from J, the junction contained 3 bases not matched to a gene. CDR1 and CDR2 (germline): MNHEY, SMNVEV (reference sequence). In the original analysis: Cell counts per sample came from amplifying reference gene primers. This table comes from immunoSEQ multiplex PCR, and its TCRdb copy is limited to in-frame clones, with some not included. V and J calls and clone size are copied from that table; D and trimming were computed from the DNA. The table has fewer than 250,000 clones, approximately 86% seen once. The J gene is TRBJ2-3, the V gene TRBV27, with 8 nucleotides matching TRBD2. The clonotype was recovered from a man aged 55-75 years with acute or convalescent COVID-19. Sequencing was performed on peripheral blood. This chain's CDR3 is CASSFPTSGTDTQYF. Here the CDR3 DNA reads TGTGCCAGCAGTTTCCCGACTAGCGGCACAGATACGCAGTATTTT.